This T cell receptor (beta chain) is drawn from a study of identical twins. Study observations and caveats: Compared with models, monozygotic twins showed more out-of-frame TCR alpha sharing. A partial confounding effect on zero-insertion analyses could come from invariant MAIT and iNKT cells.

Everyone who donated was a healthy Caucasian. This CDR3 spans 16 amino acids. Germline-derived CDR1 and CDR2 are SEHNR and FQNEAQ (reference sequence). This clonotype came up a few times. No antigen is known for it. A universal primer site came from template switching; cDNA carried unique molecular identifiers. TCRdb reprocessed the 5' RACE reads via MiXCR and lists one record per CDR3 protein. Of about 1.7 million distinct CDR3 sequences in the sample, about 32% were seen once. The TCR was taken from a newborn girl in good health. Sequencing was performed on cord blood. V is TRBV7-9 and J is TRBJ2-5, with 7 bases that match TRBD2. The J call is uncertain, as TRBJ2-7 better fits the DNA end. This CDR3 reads CASSLTYGTKVDEQYF. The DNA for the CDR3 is TGTGCCAGCAGCTTAACATACGGGACTAAGGTAGACGAGCAGTACTTC.